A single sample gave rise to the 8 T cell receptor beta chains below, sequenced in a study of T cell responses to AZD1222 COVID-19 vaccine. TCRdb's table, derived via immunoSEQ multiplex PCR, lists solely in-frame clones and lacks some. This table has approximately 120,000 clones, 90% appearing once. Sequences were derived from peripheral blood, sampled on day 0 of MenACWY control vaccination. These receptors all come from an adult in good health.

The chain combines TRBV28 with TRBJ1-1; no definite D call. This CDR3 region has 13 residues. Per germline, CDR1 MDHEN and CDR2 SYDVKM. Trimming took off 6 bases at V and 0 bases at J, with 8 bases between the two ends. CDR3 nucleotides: TGTGCCAGCAGAGGACTGTTGAACACTGAAGCTTTCTTT. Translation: CASRGLLNTEAFF.

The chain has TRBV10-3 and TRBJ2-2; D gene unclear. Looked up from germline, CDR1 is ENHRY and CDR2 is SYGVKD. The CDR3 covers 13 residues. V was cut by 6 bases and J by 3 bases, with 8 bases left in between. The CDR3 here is CAIRLRDTGELFF. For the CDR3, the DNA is TGTGCCATCAGGCTACGGGACACCGGGGAGCTGTTTTTT.

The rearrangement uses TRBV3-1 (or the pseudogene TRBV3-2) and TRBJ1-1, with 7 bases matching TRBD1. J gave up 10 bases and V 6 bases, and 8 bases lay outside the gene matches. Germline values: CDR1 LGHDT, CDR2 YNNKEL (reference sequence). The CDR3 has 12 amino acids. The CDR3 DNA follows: TGTGCCAGCAGACTGCGACAGGGCCTAGCTTTCTTT. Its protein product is CASRLRQGLAFF.

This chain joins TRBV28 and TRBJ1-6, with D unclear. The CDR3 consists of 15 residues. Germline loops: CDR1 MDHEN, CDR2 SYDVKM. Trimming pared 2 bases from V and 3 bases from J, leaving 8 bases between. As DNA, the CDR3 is TGTGCCAGCAGTTTAATGCAGCTCTATAATTCACCCCTCCACTTT. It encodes CASSLMQLYNSPLHF.

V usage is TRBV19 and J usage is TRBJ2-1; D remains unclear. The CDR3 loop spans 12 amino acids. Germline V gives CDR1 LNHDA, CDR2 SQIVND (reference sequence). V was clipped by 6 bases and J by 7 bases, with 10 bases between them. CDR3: CASRSFGNEQFF. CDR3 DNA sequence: TGTGCCAGTAGGTCGTTCGGGAATGAGCAGTTCTTC. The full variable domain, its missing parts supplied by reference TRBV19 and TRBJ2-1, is DGGITQSPKYLFRKEGQNVTLSCEQNLNHDAMYWYRQDPGQGLRLIYYSQIVNDFQKGDIAEGYSVSREKKESFPLTVTSAQKNPTAFYLCASRSFGNEQFFGPGTRLTVL.

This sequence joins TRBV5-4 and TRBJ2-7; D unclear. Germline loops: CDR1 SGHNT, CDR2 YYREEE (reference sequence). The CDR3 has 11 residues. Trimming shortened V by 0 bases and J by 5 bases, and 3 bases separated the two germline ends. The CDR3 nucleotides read TGTGCCAGCAGCTTGGCAGACGAGCAGTACGTC. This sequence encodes CASSLADEQYV.

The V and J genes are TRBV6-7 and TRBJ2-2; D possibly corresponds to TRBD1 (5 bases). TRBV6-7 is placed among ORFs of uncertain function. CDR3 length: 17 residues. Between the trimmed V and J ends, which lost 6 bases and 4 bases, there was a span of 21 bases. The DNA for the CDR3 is TGTGCCAGCAGACTTTCCGGGTCACTAAGGGGCACCGGGGAGCTGTTTTTT. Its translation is CASRLSGSLRGTGELFF.

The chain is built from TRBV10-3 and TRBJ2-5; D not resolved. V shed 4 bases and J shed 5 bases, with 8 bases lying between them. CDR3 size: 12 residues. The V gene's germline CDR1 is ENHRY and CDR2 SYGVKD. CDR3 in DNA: TGTGCCATCAGTGGGTCCGCGGAGACCCAGTACTTC. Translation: CAISGSAETQYF.